Many counts were recorded for the clone carrying this T cell receptor beta chain. A modified ARM-PCR protocol with three rounds of nested PCR amplified TCRbeta. Each CDR3 protein is one row after TCRdb ran MiXCR on the multiplex PCR reads. This table has about 100,000 distinct CDR3 sequences, 50% to 70% appearing once. This sample was taken from a study of tumor and adjacent non-tumor tissue in lung cancer. For the study at large: Aged about 30 to 76 years, patients included fewer than 11 men and roughly five women with stage I to III disease. Samples averaged around 3.9 million productive TCRbeta reads each.

RNA was extracted from bulk tissue without any cell sorting. More than 3 cm separated this lung sample from the edge of the tumor. Chemotherapy-naive patients with new lung cancer underwent thoracic surgery in China, August–late 2014. Germline V lookup: CDR1 DFQATT, CDR2 SNEGSKA (reference sequence). V shed 0 bases and J shed 1 base, with 9 bases lying between them. The CDR3 totals 14 residues. The sequenced material came from distant non-tumor lung tissue. V gene TRBV20-1 combines with J gene TRBJ1-1, with D uncertain. This receptor was taken from a man aged 25-45 years with non-small cell lung cancer. This chain's CDR3 is CSARDRRGNTEAFF. The CDR3 nucleotides read TGCAGTGCTAGAGATCGACGGGGGAACACTGAAGCTTTCTTT.